These 25 T cell receptor beta chains were all obtained from the same sample, sequenced in a study of beta chain features in type 1 diabetes. Expressed TCRB transcripts were sequenced after all isolated RNA was converted to cDNA. Sequenced by immunoSEQ multiplex PCR; TCRdb stores in-frame clones only, minus some. The sample carries under 450,000 clones, about 15% recorded once. The specimen was naive CD4+ T cells from blood. The source of these receptors is a woman aged 18-35 years in good health.

In this sample, this clone turned up a few times. This chain connects TRBV5-1 to TRBJ1-2; D possibly corresponds to TRBD1 (5 bases). Trimming shortened V by 3 bases and J by 4 bases, and 13 bases separated the two germline ends. The germline CDR1 and CDR2 sequences are SGHRS and YFSETQ. The CDR3 sequence is 14 residues long. The chain's CDR3 is CASSSPDTSYGYTF. As DNA, the CDR3 is TGCGCCAGCAGCTCCCCGGACACAAGCTATGGCTACACCTTC.

The chain employs TRBV27 and TRBJ1-2; the match to TRBD1 covers 10 bases. Germline V gene sequence: CDR1 MNHEY, CDR2 SMNVEV (reference sequence). V lost 11 bases and J lost 3; bases outside the gene matches: 9. The CDR3 contains 14 residues. CDR3 sequence: CASRGTGAHYGYTF. The CDR3 region has the DNA TGTGCCTCCCGGGGGACAGGGGCTCACTATGGCTACACCTTC.

J is TRBJ2-7 and V is TRBV28; no clear D gene. The length of the CDR3 is 13 residues. Germline V gene sequence: CDR1 MDHEN, CDR2 SYDVKM. Trimming stripped 2 bases from V and 3 bases from J, with 8 bases between. In DNA, the CDR3 is TGTGCCAGCAGTTTAGAGATGCGCTACGAGCAGTACTTC. Amino acid sequence: CASSLEMRYEQYF.

In this sample, this clone turned up a few times. This chain uses TRBV6-6 with TRBJ2-5; possibly TRBD2 for D (5 bases). From germline, CDR1 is MNHNY and CDR2 SVGAGI (reference sequence). This CDR3 spans 12 amino acids. Between the trimmed V and J ends, which lost 8 bases and 4 bases, there was a span of 11 bases. CDR3 nucleotide sequence: TGTGCCAGCGGAAGGACTCCAGAGACCCAGTACTTC. Translated, it gives CASGRTPETQYF.

The V and J genes are TRBV18 and TRBJ1-1; 8 nucleotides agree with TRBD1. This CDR3 spans 16 amino acids. Germline V gene sequence: CDR1 KGHSH, CDR2 LQKENI. V lost 0 bases to trimming and J lost 1 base; unmatched junction nucleotides: 4. The CDR3 protein is CASSPPATGANTEAFF. The CDR3 region has the DNA TGTGCCAGCTCACCACCAGCGACAGGGGCGAACACTGAAGCTTTCTTT.

The V call is TRBV28, the J call TRBJ1-4; perhaps TRBD1 as D (6 bases). This CDR3 is 14 amino acids long. Germline CDR1 MDHEN, CDR2 SYDVKM. V was shortened by 7 bases and J by 8 bases, with 17 bases between the two germline ends. The CDR3 nucleotides read TGTGCCAGCATGGTGCAGGGGTCGGGGGAAAAACTGTTTTTT. This gives the protein CASMVQGSGEKLFF.

The CDR3 DNA reads as TGTGCCAGCTCACCACTAGCGGGAGCGGAGGAGACCCAGTACTTC. This encodes CASSPLAGAEETQYF. The chain recombines TRBV18 with TRBJ2-5; 9 bases align to TRBD2. V shed 1 base, J shed 5 bases, and the junction held 5 bases outside the gene matches. This CDR3 contains 15 residues. The germline V gene encodes CDR1 KGHSH and CDR2 LQKENI.

The sample holds a few counts of this clone. The rearrangement uses TRBV29-1 and TRBJ1-2; D is perhaps TRBD1 (6 bases). The V gene's germline CDR1 is SQVTM and CDR2 ANQGSEA. Trimming cost V 3 bases and J 2 bases, with 10 bases left between them. The CDR3 covers 13 residues. This CDR3 is CSVDRQGNYGYTF. The CDR3 DNA reads as TGCAGCGTTGACCGGCAGGGGAACTATGGCTACACCTTC. The full variable domain, completed using reference TRBV29-1 and TRBJ1-2, is SAVISQKPSRDICQRGTSLTIQCQVDSQVTMMFWYRQQPGQSLTLIATANQGSEATYESGFVIDKFPISRPNLTFSTLTVSNMSPEDSSIYLCSVDRQGNYGYTFGSGTRLTVV.

The rearrangement joins TRBV7-2 to TRBJ2-7; 8 bases fit TRBD1. Germline V gene lookup returns CDR1 SGHTA and CDR2 FQGNSA. Unmatched junction bases numbered 9, after V lost 4 bases and J lost 1 base. CDR3 length: 16 residues. The CDR3: CASSWRGQASSYEQYF. DNA of the CDR3: TGTGCCAGCAGCTGGAGGGGACAGGCGTCGTCCTACGAGCAGTACTTC.

The chain carries TRBV29-1 and TRBJ1-3; 7 bases map to TRBD1. Germline V lookup: CDR1 SQVTM, CDR2 ANQGSEA. The CDR3 length is 12 residues. V gave up 3 bases and J gave up 4 bases; unmatched junction bases: 0. The DNA for the CDR3 is TGCAGCGTTGAGGGACAGGGAAACACCATATATTTT. It encodes CSVEGQGNTIYF.

The V and J genes are TRBV11-3 and TRBJ2-5; tentative D call: TRBD1 (6 bases). V lost 5 bases and J lost 5, with 15 bases in between. There are 14 residues in the CDR3. Germline CDR1 is SGHNT and CDR2 is YENEEA. DNA of the CDR3: TGTGCCAGCAGCATCCTAGGGGGAGCGGAGACCCAGTACTTC. It yields the protein CASSILGGAETQYF.

The chain combines TRBV18 with TRBJ2-1; D might be TRBD1 (6 bases). CDR3 length: 13 amino acids. Trimming removed 6 bases at V and 3 bases at J, with 9 bases between. Germline V gives CDR1 KGHSH, CDR2 LQKENI. CDR3 DNA: TGTGCCAGCTCGTCACAGGGCTACAATGAGCAGTTCTTC. This sequence encodes CASSSQGYNEQFF.

This clone has a handful of counts. V gene TRBV10-2 combines with J gene TRBJ2-5; D is possibly TRBD1 (6 bases). Trimming took off 3 bases at V and 1 base at J, with 9 bases between the two ends. The CDR3 has 14 amino acids. Germline V CDR1 and CDR2: WSHSY, SAAADI. The CDR3 nucleotides read TGCGCCAGCAGTGATTGGACAGCCCAAGAGACCCAGTACTTC. This sequence encodes CASSDWTAQETQYF.

Of note for this clone: The same CDR3 arises from other DNA sequences in this sample as well. V is TRBV7-2 and J is TRBJ2-2, with unresolved D. The CDR3 totals 13 residues. The germline gives CDR1 SGHTA, CDR2 FQGNSA. Trimming removed 1 base from V and 4 bases from J, with 4 bases in between. The CDR3 reads CASSLGATGELFF. The CDR3 DNA sequence: TGTGCCAGCAGCTTAGGGGCCACCGGGGAGCTGTTTTTT.

This clone came up a few times. J is TRBJ1-5 and V is TRBV5-4; 9 bases line up with TRBD1. Looked up from germline, CDR1 is SGHNT and CDR2 is YYREEE (reference sequence). The V gene end was trimmed by 4 bases and the J gene end by 4 bases; junction bases not matched to a gene: 3. The CDR3 consists of 14 residues. CDR3 sequence reads: CASSGGTGNQPQHF. In nucleotides, the CDR3 is TGTGCCAGCAGCGGTGGGACAGGGAATCAGCCCCAGCATTTT.

V is TRBV19 and J is TRBJ2-3; 8 nucleotides agree with TRBD1. The V gene end was trimmed by 9 bases and the J gene end by 4 bases; junction bases not matched to a gene: 6. The CDR3 is 13 amino acids. Germline CDR1 LNHDA, CDR2 SQIVND (reference sequence). The DNA for the CDR3 is TGTGCCAGCAGAATACAGGGGGCAGATACGCAGTATTTT. It translates to CASRIQGADTQYF.

The chain joins TRBV30 to TRBJ2-7; a possible D gene is TRBD2 (6 bases). V lost 3 bases and J lost 2, with 8 bases in between. The CDR3 sequence is 12 residues long. In germline, CDR1 is GTSNPN, CDR2 SVGIG (reference sequence). This chain's CDR3 is CAWRGTAYEQYF. CDR3 nucleotide sequence: TGTGCCTGGAGAGGGACTGCCTACGAGCAGTACTTC.

This clone was found a few times. V and J are TRBV29-1 and TRBJ2-4, with TRBD1 matching over 10 bases. V was clipped by 4 bases and J by 8 bases; unmatched bases: 2. CDR1 is SQVTM, CDR2 ANQGSEA, per germline. The CDR3 runs to 12 residues. CDR3 sequence (DNA): TGCAGCGTTGGGGGACAGGGGTACATTCAGTACTTC. It codes for CSVGGQGYIQYF. The variable domain in full, with the rest retrieved from reference TRBV29-1 and TRBJ2-4, is SAVISQKPSRDICQRGTSLTIQCQVDSQVTMMFWYRQQPGQSLTLIATANQGSEATYESGFVIDKFPISRPNLTFSTLTVSNMSPEDSSIYLCSVGGQGYIQYFGAGTRLSVL.

This clone was detected only a few times. This chain joins TRBV29-1 and TRBJ2-1, with TRBD1 as a possible D gene (6 bases). Germline V gene data show CDR1 as SQVTM and CDR2 as ANQGSEA. CDR3 size: 15 residues. V was shortened by 6 bases and J by 4 bases, with 19 bases between the two germline ends. DNA for the CDR3: TGCAGCGTCGCATTACAGGGAAGGGGGTACAATGAGCAGTTCTTC. This gives the protein CSVALQGRGYNEQFF.

This clone was seen only once. The chain recombines TRBV5-4 with TRBJ1-2; 8 bases line up with TRBD1. The CDR3 extends over 13 amino acids. Unmatched junction bases numbered 11, after V lost 4 bases and J lost 12 bases. Germline values: CDR1 SGHNT, CDR2 YYREEE (reference sequence). The CDR3 spells CASSIRDRPFDTF. CDR3 DNA: TGTGCCAGCAGCATCCGGGACAGGCCCTTCGACACCTTC.

The chain links TRBV28 to TRBJ1-5; TRBD1 matches at 7 bases. The CDR3 loop spans 16 amino acids. CDR1 MDHEN and CDR2 SYDVKM come from the germline V gene. The V and J ends lost 6 bases and 4 bases, in that order; junction bases with no gene match: 12. Here the CDR3 DNA reads TGTGCCAGCAGCCTTAAGGACAGGCCCTCGAATCAGCCCCAGCATTTT. Amino acid sequence: CASSLKDRPSNQPQHF.

The chain combines TRBV28 with TRBJ2-2; D might be TRBD1 (5 bases). V shed 6 bases and J shed 6 bases, with 8 bases lying between them. This CDR3 spans 12 amino acids. Germline lookup yields CDR1 MDHEN and CDR2 SYDVKM. The CDR3 DNA sequence: TGTGCCAGCAGGACAGACCCCGGGGAGCTGTTTTTT. Residues: CASRTDPGELFF.

The CDR3 nucleotides read TGCGCCAGCAGCCAAAATTGGGAGTCGGGCAATGAGCAGTTCTTC. The encoded protein is CASSQNWESGNEQFF. V is TRBV4-1 and J is TRBJ2-1; D is perhaps TRBD2 (5 bases). With 2 bases removed from V and 6 bases from J, the gap between germline ends came to 14 bases. CDR1 and CDR2 (germline): MGHRA, YSYEKL. The CDR3 consists of 15 residues.

This clone was observed a few times. The V and J genes are TRBV5-1 and TRBJ2-3; 9 nucleotides align to TRBD2. Germline trimming cut 2 bases from V and 12 bases from J; bases unmatched to any gene: 4. Germline CDR1 is SGHRS and CDR2 is YFSETQ. The CDR3 runs 12 residues. The CDR3 nucleotides are TGCGCCAGCAGCTTATTAGCGGGAGATCAGTATTTT. Translating gives CASSLLAGDQYF.

This clone turned up a few times. The rearrangement uses TRBV18 and TRBJ1-5; 10 bases align to TRBD1. The trim removed 6 bases at V and 9 bases at J, leaving 8 bases unmatched. Germline CDR1 KGHSH, CDR2 LQKENI. The CDR3 extends over 14 amino acids. The CDR3 region is CASSSTGGKRPQHF. The CDR3 coding sequence is TGTGCCAGCTCCTCGACAGGGGGCAAGAGGCCCCAGCATTTT.